Sequencing of this T cell receptor (beta chain) was carried out in a study of control samples from healthy donors and cancer patients. Using immunoSEQ multiplex PCR, the repertoire was profiled, and TCRdb retains in-frame clones only, with some absent. The data show fewer than 200,000 clones, over 80% seen once. The CDR3 extends over 13 amino acids. The V gene's germline CDR1 is SNHLY and CDR2 FYNNEI. The V end was cut by 6 bases, the J end by 0 bases, with 6 bases between. The sequence came from a man between 18 and 29 years old in good health. The V call is TRBV2, the J call TRBJ1-5; D is uncertain. The sample consisted of blood. The CDR3, as DNA: TGTGCCAGCAGGGATTTTAGCAATCAGCCCCAGCATTTT. As protein: CASRDFSNQPQHF.